This TCR beta chain was recovered during a study of T cell repertoires in cytomegalovirus infection. Study context: CMV infection plus the matching HLA type was flagged by public TCR beta signatures. Study-wide results and caveats: Accumulated public TCR beta family frequency recognized individuals carrying CMV together with the relevant HLA. CMV-specific HLA-C-restricted TCR beta clonotypes dominated the ex vivo response.

Of note for this clonotype: No antigen is known for it.

This CDR3 comprises 14 residues. Between the trimmed V and J ends, which lost 2 bases and 6 bases, there was a span of 8 bases. Germline-derived CDR1 and CDR2 are MNHEY and SVGEGT. TCRdb reanalysed the reads using MiXCR and keeps one entry per CDR3 protein. The table includes hundreds of thousands of distinct CDR3 sequences, approximately 30% detected once. The sequences come from cultured CD8+ T cells from PBMCs, collected from culture after CMV antigen stimulation. This clonotype originated in a human donor in good health (CMV status not recorded). Some clones in this sample may be carry-over from other donors' samples. V and J are TRBV6-2 or TRBV6-3 and TRBJ1-6; a possible D gene is TRBD1 (6 bases). CDR3 protein: CASSYLDSNSPLHF. The CDR3 nucleotides read TGTGCCAGCAGTTACCTGGACAGTAATTCACCCCTCCACTTT.